The next 27 T cell receptor beta chains were all read from a single sample in a study of CD8 T cells in ankylosing spondylitis. Findings of the study overall: Characteristic of ankylosing spondylitis blood, it appeared, was a TCR beta motif comprising roughly 8 highly homologous variants.

The antigens of these receptors remain unknown. Each CDR3 protein is one row after TCRdb ran MiXCR on the 5' RACE reads. Counted here are approximately 550,000 distinct CDR3 sequences, roughly an eighth occurring once; the ten biggest clones make up nearly 7%. The sample comprised blood, either unsorted or a sorted T cell fraction (not recorded which). Source of these receptors: a male donor with ankylosing spondylitis.

This clonotype came up many times. The chain employs TRBV7-8 and TRBJ2-3; 10 bases are a match to TRBD2. Germline V CDR1 and CDR2: SGHVS, FQNEAQ. The V and J ends lost 8 bases and 13 bases, in that order; junction bases with no gene match: 15. The CDR3 contains 14 residues. CDR3 coding DNA: TGTGCCAGCTCTCGGAATTTAGCGGGAGGCTCCAAGTATTTT. It codes for CASSRNLAGGSKYF.

This clonotype has a handful of counts. The rearrangement links TRBV20-1 to TRBJ1-1; no reliable D call. Per the germline V gene, CDR1 is DFQATT and CDR2 is SNEGSKA (reference sequence). V gave up 7 bases and J gave up 1 base, with 13 bases separating them. This CDR3 has 13 residues. The CDR3 sequence is CSGLRGRNTEAFF. The CDR3 DNA sequence: TGCAGTGGCCTCAGAGGCAGGAACACTGAAGCTTTCTTT.

This clonotype came up a few times. The V gene is TRBV7-9, the J gene TRBJ2-2; 8 nucleotides line up with TRBD2. CDR3 length: 14 amino acids. Germline V gives CDR1 SEHNR, CDR2 FQNEAQ (reference sequence). Trimming took 8 bases from V and 8 from J; bases not matched to a gene: 10. The CDR3 sequence: CASSSQREKGELFF. CDR3 DNA sequence: TGTGCCAGCTCGAGCCAGCGGGAGAAGGGGGAGCTGTTTTTT.

This clonotype was counted a few times. V and J are TRBV24-1 and TRBJ1-2; 9 bases are a match to TRBD1. V shed 4 bases and J 6 bases; nucleotides not matched to a gene: 14. The CDR3 is made up of 17 amino acids. Germline V gives CDR1 KGHDR, CDR2 SFDVKD. CDR3 amino acids: CATSDPSTTGGADGYTF. In DNA, the CDR3 is TGTGCCACCAGTGACCCCTCTACCACAGGGGGCGCTGATGGCTACACCTTC.

The V call is TRBV4-1, the J call TRBJ1-6, with D possibly TRBD1 on 5 matching bases. The CDR3 is 20 amino acids. Germline CDR1 and CDR2: MGHRA and YSYEKL. V dropped 0 bases and J dropped 0 bases, with 18 bases sitting between them. The CDR3 DNA reads as TGCGCCAGCAGCCAAGAACGGGGCTTCGGATTCAGCTCCTATAATTCACCCCTCCACTTT. The encoded protein is CASSQERGFGFSSYNSPLHF.

This clonotype was observed a handful of times. The J gene is TRBJ2-1, the V gene TRBV5-1, with 8 nucleotides matching TRBD2. The CDR3 sequence is 15 residues long. Losses at the gene ends were 0 bases for V and 7 bases for J; bases not matched to a gene: 6. Looked up from germline, CDR1 is SGHRS and CDR2 is YFSETQ. CDR3 DNA sequence: TGCGCCAGCAGCTTGGTAGCTAGCGGGTTAAATGAGCAGTTCTTC. This gives the protein CASSLVASGLNEQFF.

This clonotype was picked up many times. The rearrangement uses TRBV18 and TRBJ2-1; the D call may be TRBD1 or TRBD2 (5 bases each). From germline, CDR1 is KGHSH and CDR2 LQKENI. The CDR3 has 14 amino acids. The germline V and J ends were trimmed by 2 bases and 5 bases, with 10 bases remaining between them. CDR3 in amino acids: CASSPTGANNEQFF. Here the CDR3 DNA reads TGTGCCAGCTCACCAACCGGGGCTAACAATGAGCAGTTCTTC.

In this sample, this clonotype turned up a few times. The J gene is TRBJ1-1, the V gene TRBV7-2; D remains ambiguous. CDR3 size: 14 residues. Trimming left V 5 bases short and J 10 bases short, with 20 bases between. Germline assignment: CDR1 SGHTA and CDR2 FQGNSA. This chain's CDR3 is CASSSTGDPSGAFF. The DNA of the CDR3 is TGTGCCAGCAGCAGCACCGGGGATCCCAGTGGAGCTTTCTTT.

This clonotype turned up a few times. The chain uses TRBV3-1 and TRBJ2-5, with 11 bases fitting TRBD2. The CDR3 is 17 residues long. The V gene's germline CDR1 is LGHDT and CDR2 YNNKEL (reference sequence). Trimming at V came to 4 bases and at J to 1 base, leaving 8 bases not matched to a gene. This CDR3 is CASSRRLAGGPQETQYF. CDR3 DNA sequence: TGTGCCAGCAGCCGCCGCTTAGCGGGAGGGCCCCAAGAGACCCAGTACTTC.

This clonotype was seen ten or more times. The rearrangement joins TRBV5-5 to TRBJ1-5; no reliable D call. V was shortened by 4 bases and J by 0 bases, with 14 bases between the two germline ends. This CDR3 region has 16 residues. Germline CDR1 reads SGHKS; CDR2 reads YYEKEE (reference sequence). In nucleotides, the CDR3 is TGTGCCAGCAGCAATGGCGGGGTACATAGCAATCAGCCCCAGCATTTT. It specifies CASSNGGVHSNQPQHF.

A few counts support this clonotype. The V and J genes are TRBV5-6 and TRBJ2-4; D possibly corresponds to TRBD1 (5 bases). The CDR3 totals 13 residues. Germline CDR1 and CDR2: SGHDT and YYEEEE. Trimming shortened V by 3 bases and J by 7 bases, and 11 bases separated the two germline ends. This CDR3 reads CASSYPGFNIQYF. As DNA, the CDR3 is TGTGCCAGCAGCTACCCAGGGTTTAACATTCAGTACTTC.

This clonotype was detected many times. This sequence joins TRBV18 and TRBJ1-1; TRBD1 matches at 7 bases. This CDR3 is 13 amino acids long. CDR1 KGHSH and CDR2 LQKENI come from the germline V gene. The V gene end was trimmed by 5 bases and the J gene end by 1 base; junction bases not matched to a gene: 1. CDR3 in amino acids: CASSRQGNTEAFF. The CDR3, as DNA: TGTGCCAGCTCAAGACAGGGGAACACTGAAGCTTTCTTT.

The table lists this clonotype with a few counts. This chain joins TRBV5-1 and TRBJ1-5; D not certain. CDR1 is SGHRS, CDR2 YFSETQ, per germline. Trimming pared 0 bases from V and 0 bases from J, leaving 4 bases between. There are 14 residues in the CDR3. CDR3 nucleotide sequence: TGCGCCAGCAGCTTGGAAAGTAGCAATCAGCCCCAGCATTTT. Translating it yields CASSLESSNQPQHF. Full variable domain (outside the CDR3, taken from reference TRBV5-1 and TRBJ1-5): KAGVTQTPRYLIKTRGQQVTLSCSPISGHRSVSWYQQTPGQGLQFLFEYFSETQRNKGNFPGRFSGRQFSNSRSEMNVSTLELGDSALYLCASSLESSNQPQHFGDGTRLSIL.

In its sample, this clonotype was seen many times. The chain recombines TRBV20-1 with TRBJ1-4, with 9 bases lining up with TRBD1. The CDR3 contains 14 residues. CDR1 DFQATT and CDR2 SNEGSKA come from the germline V gene (reference sequence). Trimming cost V 6 bases and J 7 bases; bases outside gene matches: 9. The CDR3, as DNA: TGCAGTGCCCCGTCCGGGACAGGGACTGAAAAACTGTTTTTT. Its translation: CSAPSGTGTEKLFF.

A few counts support this clonotype. CDR3 residues: CASSLIGTGHEKLFF. The CDR3 DNA reads as TGTGCCAGCAGTTTAATAGGGACAGGGCATGAAAAACTGTTTTTT. The chain combines TRBV12-3 or TRBV12-4 with TRBJ1-4; 9 bases align to TRBD1. V lost 2 bases to trimming and J lost 6 bases; unmatched junction nucleotides: 4. CDR3 length: 15 residues.

This clonotype was counted many times. The V call is TRBV3-1, the J call TRBJ1-1; D may be TRBD1 (6 bases). The CDR3 is 15 amino acids. Germline CDR1 LGHDT, CDR2 YNNKEL (reference sequence). V was cut by 2 bases and J by 2 bases, with 12 bases left in between. CDR3 sequence reads: CASSQFAGGNTEAFF. CDR3 nucleotide sequence: TGTGCCAGCAGCCAATTCGCCGGGGGCAACACTGAAGCTTTCTTT.

This clonotype was detected ten times or more. This chain connects TRBV11-2 to TRBJ2-2; 8 nucleotides match TRBD2. The CDR3 is 20 amino acids. Per germline, CDR1 SGHAT and CDR2 FQNNGV. V shed 4 bases and J 1 base; nucleotides not matched to a gene: 17. The CDR3, as DNA: TGTGCCAGCAGCTGGGGACAAACGGGAGGGTTCCCCCTGAACACCGGGGAGCTGTTTTTT. It specifies CASSWGQTGGFPLNTGELFF.

The chain has TRBV2 and TRBJ2-1, with TRBD1 identical over 7 bases. From germline, CDR1 is SNHLY and CDR2 FYNNEI. There are 12 residues in the CDR3. J gave up 15 bases and V 2 bases, and 7 bases lay outside the gene matches. DNA for the CDR3: TGTGCCAGCAGTGAACGTGACAGGGAGTTGTTCTTC. Residues: CASSERDRELFF.

This clonotype turned up a few times. V is TRBV6-1 and J is TRBJ1-1; D ambiguous. V lost 7 bases, J lost 3 bases, and 12 bases lay in between. This CDR3 is 13 amino acids long. Germline assignment: CDR1 MNHNS and CDR2 SASEGT. CDR3 in amino acids: CASTRGGDTEAFF. In DNA, the CDR3 is TGTGCCAGCACCCGGGGAGGAGACACTGAAGCTTTCTTT.

V is TRBV5-1 and J is TRBJ2-1; 9 nucleotides match TRBD2. V gave up 3 bases and J gave up 4 bases; unmatched junction bases: 11. CDR1 SGHRS and CDR2 YFSETQ come from the germline V gene. The CDR3 consists of 17 residues. CDR3 sequence: CASSSSSSGAGYNEQFF. The CDR3 DNA reads TGCGCCAGCAGCTCCTCATCTAGCGGGGCGGGGTACAATGAGCAGTTCTTC.

This clonotype was detected ten times or more. The gene calls are TRBV29-1 and TRBJ1-2; 7 bases are shared with TRBD1. V lost 6 bases and J lost 4; bases outside the gene matches: 8. The CDR3 loop spans 13 amino acids. Per germline, CDR1 SQVTM and CDR2 ANQGSEA. CDR3 nucleotide sequence: TGCAGCGTCGAGGGAAGGGGGCTCTATGGCTACACCTTC. It yields the protein CSVEGRGLYGYTF.

The V gene is TRBV5-1, the J gene TRBJ1-2; 7 nucleotides agree with TRBD1. Germline CDR1 and CDR2: SGHRS and YFSETQ. Germline trimming cut 3 bases from V and 5 bases from J; bases unmatched to any gene: 13. CDR3 length equals 16 residues. The CDR3 spells CASSSSTGVVPYGYTF. CDR3 sequence (DNA): TGCGCCAGCAGCTCGAGTACAGGGGTTGTGCCGTATGGCTACACCTTC.

V is TRBV10-2 and J is TRBJ2-1; possible D gene TRBD2, 5 bases. The V gene's germline CDR1 is WSHSY and CDR2 SAAADI. V lost 1 base, J lost 0 bases, and 10 bases lay in between. CDR3 length: 16 amino acids. The CDR3 reads CASSELRGSSYNEQFF. DNA of the CDR3: TGCGCCAGCAGTGAGTTGCGAGGGAGCTCCTACAATGAGCAGTTCTTC.

This clonotype has at least ten counts. The chain employs TRBV15 and TRBJ2-1; 8 bases line up with TRBD1. The junction had 6 bases not matched to a gene; V was cut back by 0 bases and J by 8 bases. The germline CDR1 and CDR2 sequences are LNHNV and YYDKDF (reference sequence). This CDR3 region has 15 residues. The CDR3 DNA reads TGTGCCACCAGCAGAGATTGGGTGGGACAGGATGAGCAGTTCTTC. This encodes CATSRDWVGQDEQFF.

This chain connects TRBV18 to TRBJ1-2; 7 bases align to TRBD1. Germline V gene data show CDR1 as KGHSH and CDR2 as LQKENI. With V trimmed by 4 bases and J by 6 bases, 11 bases remained unmatched. The CDR3 has 15 residues. CDR3 in amino acids: CASSLIGTDKDGYTF. The DNA for the CDR3 is TGTGCCAGCTCACTCATTGGGACAGATAAGGATGGCTACACCTTC. The full variable domain, rest sourced from reference TRBV18 and TRBJ1-2, is NAGVMQNPRHLVRRRGQEARLRCSPMKGHSHVYWYRQLPEEGLKFMVYLQKENIIDESGMPKERFSAEFPKEGPSILRIQQVVRGDSAAYFCASSLIGTDKDGYTFGSGTRLTVV.

The chain is built from TRBV20-1 and TRBJ2-1, with TRBD2 identical over 13 bases. The CDR3 loop spans 16 amino acids. The germline gives CDR1 DFQATT, CDR2 SNEGSKA (reference sequence). Trimming removed 4 bases from V and 0 bases from J; junction bases left unmatched: 3. The CDR3 bases are TGCAGTGCTAAAGGGACTAGCGGGAACTCCTACAATGAGCAGTTCTTC. Its protein product is CSAKGTSGNSYNEQFF.

The chain combines TRBV7-6 with TRBJ2-1; 11 bases align to TRBD2. CDR1 is SGHVS, CDR2 FNYEAQ, per germline. This CDR3 comprises 16 residues. After removal of 4 bases from V and 9 bases from J, the junction contained 11 bases not matched to a gene. This CDR3 is CASSWVGLAGSSEQFF. In DNA form, the CDR3 reads TGTGCCAGCAGCTGGGTTGGACTAGCGGGTTCAAGTGAGCAGTTCTTC.